This T cell receptor beta chain was captured by sequencing in a study of T cells in Graves' hyperthyroidism and ophthalmopathy. TCR beta CDR3 region amplification was performed from RNA transcripts. The TCR CDR3 was amplified in a first-round RT-PCR using the HTBI primer set. TCRdb redid the calling of the multiplex PCR reads with MiXCR, one entry per CDR3 protein. This table holds about 290,000 distinct CDR3 sequences, 13% found once. This clonotype came up many times. On the basis of clinical symptoms, serum thyroxine and TRAb, thyroid ultrasound and orbital computed tomography, diagnoses were made. It was 8 to 10 ml of fresh peripheral blood that supplied the PBMCs. Source material: blood. This TCR derives from a woman in her thirties with Graves' hyperthyroidism that later progressed to Graves' ophthalmopathy.

The DNA of the CDR3 is TGTGCCAGCAGCTTAGACCGCCTTGGTGAGACCTACAATGAGCAGTTCTTC. It translates to CASSLDRLGETYNEQFF. The chain joins TRBV11-3 to TRBJ2-1; D unresolved. The CDR3 is made up of 17 amino acids. V dropped 0 bases and J dropped 2 bases, with 14 bases sitting between them. Germline V gene lookup returns CDR1 SGHNT and CDR2 YENEEA. Filled out from reference TRBV11-3 and TRBJ2-1, the complete variable domain reads EAGVVQSPRYKIIEKKQPVAFWCNPISGHNTLYWYLQNLGQGPELLIRYENEEAVDDSQLPKDRFSAERLKGVDSTLKIQPAELGDSAVYLCASSLDRLGETYNEQFFGPGTRLTVL.